This entry lists 6 T cell receptor beta chains sequenced from one sample in a study of technical replicates of blood from several donors. Sequencing was performed with immunoSEQ multiplex PCR; in TCRdb, only in-frame clones are kept and a portion is missing. Of some 49,000 clones in the sample, approximately 90% were seen once. The sequenced sample was PBMCs. These TCRs come from a human donor in good health. Some clones in this sample may be carry-over from other donors' samples.

This chain connects TRBV5-1 to TRBJ1-4, with D possibly being TRBD1 (6 bases). This CDR3 comprises 15 residues. From germline, CDR1 is SGHRS and CDR2 YFSETQ. The V and J ends lost 2 bases and 8 bases respectively, with 16 bases between them. CDR3 sequence (DNA): TGCGCCAGCAGCTTTACAGGGAACAGGGCGGAAAAACTGTTTTTT. The encoded protein is CASSFTGNRAEKLFF.

The CDR3 loop is CAWSRTVSGNTIYF. CDR3 in DNA: TGTGCCTGGAGTCGAACAGTCTCTGGAAACACCATATATTTT. This rearrangement joins TRBV30 to TRBJ1-3; no clear D. Germline values: CDR1 GTSNPN, CDR2 SVGIG (reference sequence). Trimming shortened V by 2 bases and J by 0 bases, and 8 bases separated the two germline ends. The CDR3 is 14 residues long. The full variable domain, completed using reference TRBV30 and TRBJ1-3, is SQTIHQWPATLVQPVGSPLSLECTVEGTSNPNLYWYRQAAGRGLQLLFYSVGIGQISSEVPQNLSASRPQDRQFILSSKKLLLSDSGFYLCAWSRTVSGNTIYFGEGSWLTVV.

This clone was counted between two and nine times. This chain uses TRBV15 with TRBJ2-3; possible D gene TRBD1, 6 bases. V was clipped by 1 base and J by 3 bases, with 11 bases between them. This CDR3 is 15 amino acids long. Germline V gene data show CDR1 as LNHNV and CDR2 as YYDKDF (reference sequence). This chain's CDR3 is CATSRVQGFTDTQYF. CDR3 nucleotide sequence: TGTGCCACCAGCAGAGTTCAGGGGTTTACAGATACGCAGTATTTT.

The chain is built from TRBV12-5 and TRBJ2-2, with D tentatively TRBD2 (6 bases). Trimming removed 5 bases at V and 6 bases at J, with 16 bases between. The V gene's germline CDR1 is LGHNT and CDR2 FRNRAP. This CDR3 contains 15 residues. The CDR3 nucleotides are TGTGCTAGTGGTACAATTGTGCCGGGGGCCGGGGAGCTGTTTTTT. It specifies CASGTIVPGAGELFF.

The rearrangement uses TRBV5-1 and TRBJ2-3; 11 nucleotides match TRBD2. The germline gives CDR1 SGHRS, CDR2 YFSETQ. Losses at the gene ends were 3 bases for V and 5 bases for J; bases not matched to a gene: 5. The CDR3 has 15 amino acids. The CDR3 loop reads CASSYRLAGGDTQYF. CDR3 bases: TGCGCCAGCAGCTATCGGCTAGCGGGGGGAGATACGCAGTATTTT. Full variable domain (rest looked up from reference TRBV5-1 and TRBJ2-3): KAGVTQTPRYLIKTRGQQVTLSCSPISGHRSVSWYQQTPGQGLQFLFEYFSETQRNKGNFPGRFSGRQFSNSRSEMNVSTLELGDSALYLCASSYRLAGGDTQYFGPGTRLTVL.

This rearrangement joins TRBV7-9 to TRBJ2-7, with 7 bases aligning to TRBD2. The CDR3 contains 14 residues. Germline CDR1 is SEHNR and CDR2 is FQNEAQ (reference sequence). V lost 4 bases and J lost 5; bases outside the gene matches: 8. CDR3 protein: CASSSWTSPHEQYF. As DNA, the CDR3 is TGTGCCAGCAGCTCGTGGACTAGTCCGCACGAGCAGTACTTC.